These 8 T cell receptor beta chains were sequenced from one sample in a study of T cell therapy after organ transplantation. These TCRs are of unknown antigen specificity. Sequencing was performed with immunoSEQ multiplex PCR; in TCRdb, only in-frame clones are kept and a portion is missing. The sample yields about 48,000 clones, over 90% seen once. Sequenced material: CD8+ T cells from blood, taken before autologous CMV-specific T cell therapy. These receptor sequences come from a human patient who had received a solid organ transplant and had CMV disease.

The chain joins TRBV5-6 to TRBJ2-3; 11 nucleotides agree with TRBD2. V was pared by 4 bases and J by 2 bases, with 15 bases of the junction left unmatched. The germline gives CDR1 SGHDT, CDR2 YYEEEE. This CDR3 comprises 19 residues. In DNA form, the CDR3 reads TGTGCCAGCAGCGCAGGCCTAGCGGGGGGCCCCGGTAACACAGATACGCAGTATTTT. Its translation: CASSAGLAGGPGNTDTQYF.

The chain combines TRBV6-4 with TRBJ2-2, with TRBD2 as a possible D gene (6 bases). This CDR3 is built from 15 residues. Per the germline V gene, CDR1 is MRHNA and CDR2 is SNTAGT. Trimming removed 0 bases from V and 4 bases from J, with 9 bases in between. CDR3 coding DNA: TGTGCCAGCAGTGACTCCGGGGGATTCACCGGGGAGCTGTTTTTT. Protein sequence: CASSDSGGFTGELFF.

The chain uses TRBV11-2 and TRBJ2-1; 8 bases agree with TRBD1. Looked up from germline, CDR1 is SGHAT and CDR2 is FQNNGV. The CDR3 has 15 residues. Trimming removed 5 bases from V and 1 base from J; junction bases left unmatched: 4. As DNA, the CDR3 is TGTGCCAGCAGCCTCCGACAGGGGTCCTACAATGAGCAGTTCTTC. It encodes CASSLRQGSYNEQFF.

The chain recombines TRBV7-9 with TRBJ1-1; D call uncertain. Germline CDR1 and CDR2: SEHNR and FQNEAQ (reference sequence). This CDR3 has 11 amino acids. The V and J ends lost 5 bases and 8 bases respectively, with 9 bases between them. CDR3 amino acids: CASSPRPEAFF. As DNA, the CDR3 is TGTGCCAGCAGCCCCCGACCCGAAGCTTTCTTT.

The chain has TRBV19 and TRBJ2-7; D is undetermined. With 1 base removed from V and 4 bases from J, the gap between germline ends came to 8 bases. CDR1 LNHDA and CDR2 SQIVND come from the germline V gene (reference sequence). The CDR3 consists of 13 residues. Written as DNA, the CDR3 is TGTGCCAGTAGTATAGGGAGTAGTTACGAGCAGTACTTC. It encodes CASSIGSSYEQYF.

V usage is TRBV7-2 and J usage is TRBJ2-1; no firm D call. This CDR3 spans 12 amino acids. The germline V gene has CDR1 SGHTA and CDR2 FQGNSA. V lost 9 bases and J 9 bases, leaving 15 bases between the germline ends. CDR3 in amino acids: CASYRIKGEQFF. The CDR3 nucleotides read TGTGCCAGTTATCGAATCAAGGGTGAGCAGTTCTTC.

The chain couples TRBV6-5 to TRBJ2-7; D gene uncertain. The V gene's germline CDR1 is MNHEY and CDR2 SVGAGI. V lost 4 bases and J lost 6, with 10 bases in between. The CDR3 length is 12 residues. The CDR3: CASSSGGIEQYF. CDR3 coding DNA: TGTGCCAGCAGTTCTGGTGGTATCGAGCAGTACTTC.

This chain joins TRBV11-1 and TRBJ2-5, with unresolved D. Germline CDR1 and CDR2: SGHAT and FQDESV (reference sequence). The V end lost 5 bases, the J end lost 5 bases, and 21 bases lay between the germline ends. This CDR3 comprises 16 residues. The CDR3 spells CASSPRGGRLGETQYF. CDR3 bases: TGTGCCAGCAGCCCTAGAGGCGGCAGGCTAGGGGAGACCCAGTACTTC.